Given below is one T cell receptor (beta chain) in context. This sample is part of a study of cytomegalovirus exposure and HLA in healthy donors. Primers included in the PCR were 60 Vbeta and 13 Jbeta primers. Produced via immunoSEQ multiplex PCR; TCRdb's table is partial and in-frame only. The table includes about 130,000 clones, less than 10% detected once. From germline, CDR1 is GTSNPN and CDR2 SVGIG (reference sequence). This CDR3 contains 15 residues. The V gene lost 0 bases and the J gene lost 6 bases, with 15 bases spanning the gap. Sequences were obtained from PBMCs. The chain uses TRBV30 and TRBJ1-5, with D perhaps TRBD1 (5 bases). The clonotype comes from a man between 45 and 60 years old in good health and CMV-seronegative. The CDR3 loop is CAWSVRAGAGQPQHF. Here the CDR3 DNA reads TGTGCCTGGAGTGTACGAGCTGGGGCAGGTCAGCCCCAGCATTTT.